This entry lists 28 T cell receptor beta chains sequenced from one sample in a study of T cell responses to AZD1222 COVID-19 vaccine. The assay was immunoSEQ multiplex PCR, and TCRdb's table has in-frame clones only and misses some. The repertoire holds 210,000 or so clones, with 85% to 95% as singletons. The source material was peripheral blood, sampled on day 0 of MenACWY control vaccination. The receptors were gathered from an adult in good health.

This rearrangement joins TRBV19 to TRBJ1-5; D is ambiguous. The CDR3 loop spans 16 amino acids. V shed 4 bases and J shed 0 bases, with 13 bases lying between them. Germline CDR1 and CDR2: LNHDA and SQIVND (reference sequence). The CDR3 DNA follows: TGTGCCAGTAGTACCCCCCCGGGGTATAGCAATCAGCCCCAGCATTTT. Encoded protein: CASSTPPGYSNQPQHF.

As regards this clone: Different DNA sequences within this sample yield the same CDR3. CDR3 DNA sequence: TGCGCCAGCAGCACTACTAGCGGGGGTTCAGATACGCAGTATTTT. Its protein product is CASSTTSGGSDTQYF. V usage is TRBV5-1 and J usage is TRBJ2-3; 11 nucleotides line up with TRBD2. Germline-derived CDR1 and CDR2 are SGHRS and YFSETQ. V shed 4 bases, J shed 4 bases, and the junction held 5 bases outside the gene matches. CDR3 size: 15 residues.

The V and J genes are TRBV7-7 and TRBJ1-1; the match to TRBD1 covers 7 bases. V was pared by 6 bases and J by 0 bases, with 7 bases of the junction left unmatched. CDR1 and CDR2 (germline): SSHAT, FNYEAQ (reference sequence). The CDR3 length is 15 residues. The CDR3 nucleotides are TGTGCCAGCAGGGGTACAGGGGATCTGAACACTGAAGCTTTCTTT. This sequence encodes CASRGTGDLNTEAFF.

This sequence joins TRBV5-4 and TRBJ1-2; TRBD1 matches 7 bases. Germline assignment: CDR1 SGHNT and CDR2 YYREEE (reference sequence). There are 13 residues in the CDR3. After removal of 1 base from V and 8 bases from J, the junction contained 5 bases not matched to a gene. CDR3 in amino acids: CASSLNRGLGYTF. The CDR3 coding sequence is TGTGCCAGCAGCTTGAATAGGGGGCTAGGCTACACCTTC.

The chain has TRBV2 and TRBJ1-2; no definite D call. The CDR3 loop spans 15 amino acids. V shed 1 base and J shed 3 bases, with 12 bases lying between them. The V gene's germline CDR1 is SNHLY and CDR2 FYNNEI. The CDR3 coding sequence is TGTGCCAGCAGTGAAGGTCCGGCGGTCGACTATGGCTACACCTTC. Translating gives CASSEGPAVDYGYTF.

The V call is TRBV7-2, the J call TRBJ2-7, with D possibly being TRBD1 or TRBD2 (6 bases each). The CDR3 sequence is 15 residues long. The germline V gene has CDR1 SGHTA and CDR2 FQGNSA. V was trimmed by 1 base and J by 0 bases, leaving 10 bases between them. The CDR3 reads CASSLGGGFSYEQYF. CDR3 sequence (DNA): TGTGCCAGCAGCTTAGGAGGGGGGTTCTCCTACGAGCAGTACTTC.

The chain is built from TRBV10-3 and TRBJ1-5; D remains unclear. V was clipped by 5 bases and J by 3 bases, with 11 bases between them. The CDR3 contains 14 residues. CDR1 and CDR2 (germline): ENHRY, SYGVKD. The chain's CDR3 is CAISPGKTNQPQHF. Here the CDR3 DNA reads TGTGCCATCAGTCCCGGGAAAACCAATCAGCCCCAGCATTTT.

The rearrangement joins TRBV5-4 to TRBJ1-4; D is perhaps TRBD1 (5 bases). This CDR3 is built from 14 residues. V lost 5 bases and J lost 8, with 16 bases in between. In germline, CDR1 is SGHNT, CDR2 YYREEE (reference sequence). CDR3 amino acids: CASRSEGKGEKLFF. The CDR3 DNA follows: TGTGCCAGCAGGTCCGAGGGGAAGGGGGAAAAACTGTTTTTT. The variable domain in full, with the rest retrieved from reference TRBV5-4 and TRBJ1-4, is ETGVTQSPTHLIKTRGQQVTLRCSSQSGHNTVSWYQQALGQGPQFIFQYYREEENGRGNFPPRFSGLQFPNYSSELNVNALELDDSALYLCASRSEGKGEKLFFGSGTQLSVL.

This chain uses TRBV6-1 with TRBJ1-1, with D unresolved. The CDR3 runs to 13 residues. V was trimmed by 2 bases and J by 0 bases, leaving 4 bases between them. Germline V CDR1 and CDR2: MNHNS, SASEGT. In nucleotides, the CDR3 is TGTGCCAGCAGTGAAACCCTGAACACTGAAGCTTTCTTT. This translates into CASSETLNTEAFF.

The chain joins TRBV3-1 (or the pseudogene TRBV3-2) to TRBJ2-1; TRBD2 might be the D (5 bases). Germline V gives CDR1 LGHDT, CDR2 YNNKEL (reference sequence). V lost 0 bases, J lost 5 bases, and 14 bases lay in between. The CDR3 consists of 16 residues. The CDR3 region has the DNA TGTGCCAGCAGCCAAGACGGACTTCTAAGAGACAATGAGCAGTTCTTC. Translated: CASSQDGLLRDNEQFF.

V gene TRBV5-1 combines with J gene TRBJ2-1; 11 positions agree with TRBD2. This CDR3 contains 16 residues. Trimming took 4 bases from V and 9 from J; bases not matched to a gene: 12. The V gene's germline CDR1 is SGHRS and CDR2 YFSETQ. This CDR3 is CASSTRLAGSRREQFF. The CDR3 coding sequence is TGCGCCAGCAGCACCCGACTAGCGGGGAGCCGCCGTGAGCAGTTCTTC. The full variable domain, with the rest looked up from reference TRBV5-1 and TRBJ2-1, is KAGVTQTPRYLIKTRGQQVTLSCSPISGHRSVSWYQQTPGQGLQFLFEYFSETQRNKGNFPGRFSGRQFSNSRSEMNVSTLELGDSALYLCASSTRLAGSRREQFFGPGTRLTVL.

The rearrangement joins TRBV19 to TRBJ1-6; 9 bases align to TRBD1. The CDR3 is 15 amino acids. Trimming at V came to 7 bases and at J to 7 bases, leaving 8 bases not matched to a gene. Germline CDR1 reads LNHDA; CDR2 reads SQIVND (reference sequence). The chain's CDR3 is CASKAGQGLNSPLHF. CDR3 nucleotide sequence: TGTGCCAGTAAGGCGGGACAGGGTTTGAATTCACCCCTCCACTTT.

The genes are TRBV10-3 and TRBJ2-5; D is uncertain. Germline V gene sequence: CDR1 ENHRY, CDR2 SYGVKD. The length of the CDR3 is 13 residues. The ends were cut back, 4 bases at V and 3 bases at J, with 9 bases in the middle. The CDR3 sequence is CAISARQEETQYF. CDR3 nucleotides: TGTGCCATCAGTGCAAGGCAAGAAGAGACCCAGTACTTC.

The chain joins TRBV3-1 (or the pseudogene TRBV3-2) to TRBJ2-3; a possible D gene is TRBD2 (6 bases). Trimming cost V 0 bases and J 2 bases, with 12 bases left between them. This CDR3 comprises 16 residues. The V gene's germline CDR1 is LGHDT and CDR2 YNNKEL (reference sequence). The DNA for the CDR3 is TGTGCCAGCAGCCAAGATATAGCGGTTGCCACAGATACGCAGTATTTT. Protein sequence: CASSQDIAVATDTQYF.

The chain has TRBV4-2 and TRBJ2-1, with 9 nucleotides matching TRBD1. Germline lookup yields CDR1 LGHNA and CDR2 YNFKEQ. This CDR3 region has 17 residues. Trimming removed 4 bases from V and 0 bases from J; junction bases left unmatched: 7. In nucleotides, the CDR3 is TGTGCCAGCAGCCCCAGATCGACAGGGGGCTCCTACAATGAGCAGTTCTTC. As protein: CASSPRSTGGSYNEQFF.

This rearrangement joins TRBV30 to TRBJ1-5; 8 bases match TRBD1. Trimming took 1 base from V and 5 from J; bases not matched to a gene: 4. The germline gives CDR1 GTSNPN, CDR2 SVGIG (reference sequence). The CDR3 totals 14 residues. CDR3 DNA sequence: TGTGCCTGGAGTGAGGGACAGGTGCATCAGCCCCAGCATTTT. Protein sequence: CAWSEGQVHQPQHF.

J is TRBJ2-5 and V is TRBV19; the match to TRBD2 covers 11 bases. There are 17 residues in the CDR3. With V trimmed by 5 bases and J by 3 bases, 11 bases remained unmatched. CDR1 and CDR2 (germline): LNHDA, SQIVND (reference sequence). Written as DNA, the CDR3 is TGTGCCAGTAGTTCTCTGGGGGGACTAGCGGCCAAAGAGACCCAGTACTTC. Translating it yields CASSSLGGLAAKETQYF.

This chain joins TRBV6-5 and TRBJ1-1; a possible D gene is TRBD1 (5 bases). The CDR3 extends over 13 amino acids. Germline V gives CDR1 MNHEY, CDR2 SVGAGI. The V gene lost 2 bases and the J gene lost 5 bases, with 9 bases spanning the gap. CDR3 nucleotide sequence: TGTGCCAGCAGTTACAAAGGGGTGACTGAAGCTTTCTTT. Its translation: CASSYKGVTEAFF.

The chain employs TRBV11-2 and TRBJ1-5, with D possibly TRBD1 on 6 matching bases. The CDR3 spans 16 residues. V was pared by 1 base and J by 0 bases, with 10 bases between. CDR1 and CDR2 (germline): SGHAT, FQNNGV. CDR3 nucleotides: TGTGCCAGCAGCTTAGGCCGGGACACTAGCAATCAGCCCCAGCATTTT. Protein product: CASSLGRDTSNQPQHF.

This sequence joins TRBV19 and TRBJ1-4; TRBD1 agrees at 8 bases. Germline V gene sequence: CDR1 LNHDA, CDR2 SQIVND (reference sequence). With 2 bases clipped from V and 4 bases from J, the junction kept 3 bases outside the gene matches. The CDR3 has 15 amino acids. CDR3 DNA: TGTGCCAGTAGTATAAGGACAGGGAGTAATGAAAAACTGTTTTTT. Protein: CASSIRTGSNEKLFF.

The genes are TRBV4-2 and TRBJ2-7; the match to TRBD2 covers 7 bases. The germline CDR1 and CDR2 sequences are LGHNA and YNFKEQ. This CDR3 contains 16 residues. Trimming took 4 bases from V and 3 from J; bases not matched to a gene: 12. The CDR3 region is CASSPTGGRAVYEQYF. DNA for the CDR3: TGTGCCAGCAGCCCGACCGGGGGGAGAGCCGTCTACGAGCAGTACTTC.

The rearrangement links TRBV7-8 to TRBJ1-1; TRBD1 is a possible D gene (5 bases). The CDR3 runs to 12 residues. Germline-derived CDR1 and CDR2 are SGHVS and FQNEAQ. Trimming removed 5 bases at V and 1 base at J, with 5 bases between. The CDR3 here is CASSGANTEAFF. The CDR3 DNA sequence: TGTGCCAGCAGCGGGGCGAACACTGAAGCTTTCTTT.

This clone showed up just once. In DNA form, the CDR3 reads TGTGCCAGCAGCCGTAGGGGGCAAAACACTGAAGCTTTCTTT. Translated, it gives CASSRRGQNTEAFF. The genes are TRBV27 and TRBJ1-1; the match to TRBD1 covers 7 bases. Germline CDR1 is MNHEY and CDR2 is SMNVEV (reference sequence). The CDR3 runs to 14 residues. The trim removed 6 bases at V and 2 bases at J, leaving 6 bases unmatched.

As DNA, the CDR3 is TGCGCCAGCAGCCGTACGGGACTAGCGCATATCAATGAGCAGTTCTTC. Its protein product is CASSRTGLAHINEQFF. The chain carries TRBV5-1 and TRBJ2-1; 10 positions match TRBD2. The germline V gene encodes CDR1 SGHRS and CDR2 YFSETQ. CDR3 size: 16 residues. V trimming: 4 bases; J trimming: 6 bases; junction bases outside the gene matches: 10.

About this clone itself: Additional DNA sequences in this sample encode the identical CDR3. V usage is TRBV6-5 and J usage is TRBJ1-1; no reliable D call. V shed 7 bases and J shed 0 bases, with 3 bases lying between them. The germline CDR1 and CDR2 sequences are MNHEY and SVGAGI. The CDR3 has 11 amino acids. The CDR3 bases are TGTGCCAGCACGTTGAACACTGAAGCTTTCTTT. This codes for CASTLNTEAFF.

The chain carries TRBV7-6 and TRBJ2-7, with 7 bases lining up with TRBD2. The length of the CDR3 is 15 residues. V dropped 1 base and J dropped 1; count of bases not matched to a gene: 4. The germline V gene has CDR1 SGHVS and CDR2 FNYEAQ. The CDR3 DNA is TGTGCCAGCAGCTTAGAACCGGGGGGTTCCTACGAGCAGTACTTC. Its protein product is CASSLEPGGSYEQYF.

The chain employs TRBV11-2 and TRBJ1-4; tentatively, D is TRBD1 (5 bases). The CDR3 totals 15 residues. Germline V gives CDR1 SGHAT, CDR2 FQNNGV. V gave up 3 bases and J gave up 4 bases, with 12 bases separating them. The CDR3 protein is CASSLSWGFNEKLFF. The CDR3 region has the DNA TGTGCCAGCAGCTTGTCATGGGGGTTTAATGAAAAACTGTTTTTT. Supplemented by reference TRBV11-2 and TRBJ1-4, the full variable domain reads EAGVAQSPRYKIIEKRQSVAFWCNPISGHATLYWYQQILGQGPKLLIQFQNNGVVDDSQLPKDRFSAERLKGVDSTLKIQPAKLEDSAVYLCASSLSWGFNEKLFFGSGTQLSVL.

CDR3 bases: TGCGCCAGCAGCCAAGTAAACAGGGTGGATAATGGCTACACCTTC. Translated: CASSQVNRVDNGYTF. The rearrangement links TRBV4-3 to TRBJ1-2; D is possibly TRBD1 (6 bases). This CDR3 comprises 15 residues. V lost 1 base and J lost 6, with 15 bases in between. Germline CDR1 is LGHNA and CDR2 is YSLEER.